The 5 T cell receptor beta chains below were found in one sample sequenced in a study of blood T cell repertoires in COVID-19. Measured with immunoSEQ multiplex PCR; TCRdb has only the in-frame clones, and not every one. The sample holds 280,000 or so clones, 88% seen once. Material: peripheral blood. Every receptor here comes from a man between 18 and 29 years old with active or convalescent COVID-19.

This chain connects TRBV6-1 to TRBJ2-1, with D possibly matching TRBD1 (6 bases). Germline loops: CDR1 MNHNS, CDR2 SASEGT. This CDR3 is built from 17 residues. Trimming took 3 bases from V and 4 from J, leaving 19 bases between them. The CDR3 region has the DNA TGTGCCAGCAGTGAGATTGGATGGGCAGGGGAATACAATGAGCAGTTCTTC. This translates into CASSEIGWAGEYNEQFF.

The chain couples TRBV11-2 to TRBJ1-4; unclear D gene. The germline V gene has CDR1 SGHAT and CDR2 FQNNGV. V was shortened by 0 bases and J by 7 bases, with 6 bases between the two germline ends. This CDR3 region has 13 residues. In DNA form, the CDR3 reads TGTGCCAGCAGCTTAGATTGGGCTGAAAAACTGTTTTTT. Residues: CASSLDWAEKLFF.

This sequence joins TRBV6-6 and TRBJ1-5; TRBD1 matches 7 bases. This CDR3 is 15 amino acids long. Trimming cost V 5 bases and J 5 bases; bases outside gene matches: 9. In germline, CDR1 is MNHNY, CDR2 SVGAGI (reference sequence). The CDR3 spells CASSRDSRSYQPQHF. In nucleotides, the CDR3 is TGTGCCAGCAGTAGGGACAGTCGGTCCTATCAGCCCCAGCATTTT.

The V gene is TRBV6-2 or TRBV6-3, the J gene TRBJ2-7; TRBD2 aligns across 7 bases. Germline V gene data show CDR1 as MNHEY and CDR2 as SVGEGT. The CDR3 contains 18 residues. With V trimmed by 2 bases and J by 2 bases, 15 bases remained unmatched. CDR3 sequence reads: CASSYRRLSMGGAYEQYF. CDR3 in DNA: TGTGCCAGCAGTTACCGGCGGTTGTCTATGGGGGGGGCCTACGAGCAGTACTTC.

The rearrangement joins TRBV18 to TRBJ2-1, with D maybe TRBD1 (6 bases). Trimming shortened V by 3 bases and J by 8 bases, and 20 bases separated the two germline ends. This CDR3 is 16 amino acids long. Looked up from germline, CDR1 is KGHSH and CDR2 is LQKENI. As DNA, the CDR3 is TGTGCCAGCTCACCTCTCCCGGCACAGGGTGAGGATGAGCAGTTCTTC. It specifies CASSPLPAQGEDEQFF.